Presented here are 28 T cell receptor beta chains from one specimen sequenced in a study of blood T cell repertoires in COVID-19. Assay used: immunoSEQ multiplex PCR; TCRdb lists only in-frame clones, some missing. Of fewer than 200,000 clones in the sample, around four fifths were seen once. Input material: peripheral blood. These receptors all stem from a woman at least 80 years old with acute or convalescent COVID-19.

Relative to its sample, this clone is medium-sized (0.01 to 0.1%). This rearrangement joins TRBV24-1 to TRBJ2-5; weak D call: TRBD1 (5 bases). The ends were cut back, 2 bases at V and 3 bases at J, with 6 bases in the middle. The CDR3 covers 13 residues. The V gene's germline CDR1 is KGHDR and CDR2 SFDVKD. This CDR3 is CATSDSREETQYF. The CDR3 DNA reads TGTGCCACCAGTGATTCCAGGGAAGAGACCCAGTACTTC.

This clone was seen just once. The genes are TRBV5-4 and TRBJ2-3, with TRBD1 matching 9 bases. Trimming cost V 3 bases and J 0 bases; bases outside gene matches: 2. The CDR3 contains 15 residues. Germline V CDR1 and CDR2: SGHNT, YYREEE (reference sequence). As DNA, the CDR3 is TGTGCCAGCAGCTCTGGACAGGGGAGCACAGATACGCAGTATTTT. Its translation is CASSSGQGSTDTQYF.

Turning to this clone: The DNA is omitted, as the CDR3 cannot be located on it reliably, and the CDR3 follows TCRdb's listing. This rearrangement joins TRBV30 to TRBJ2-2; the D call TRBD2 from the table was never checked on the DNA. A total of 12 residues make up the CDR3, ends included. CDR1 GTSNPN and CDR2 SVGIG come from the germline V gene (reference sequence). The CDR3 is CAWSAAPGSCFF.

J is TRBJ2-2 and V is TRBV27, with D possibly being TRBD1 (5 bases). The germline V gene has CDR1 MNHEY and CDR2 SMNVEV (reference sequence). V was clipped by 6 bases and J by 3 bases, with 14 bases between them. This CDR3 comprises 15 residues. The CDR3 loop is CASSPTALYTGELFF. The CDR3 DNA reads TGTGCCAGCAGCCCGACAGCACTCTACACCGGGGAGCTGTTTTTT.

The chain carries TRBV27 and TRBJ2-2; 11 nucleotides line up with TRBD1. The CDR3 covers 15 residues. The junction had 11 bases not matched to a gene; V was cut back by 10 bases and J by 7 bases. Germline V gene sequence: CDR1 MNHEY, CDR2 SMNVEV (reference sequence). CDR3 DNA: TGTGCCACCTCTCCGGGACAGGGGGTCCACGGGGAGCTGTTTTTT. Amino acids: CATSPGQGVHGELFF.

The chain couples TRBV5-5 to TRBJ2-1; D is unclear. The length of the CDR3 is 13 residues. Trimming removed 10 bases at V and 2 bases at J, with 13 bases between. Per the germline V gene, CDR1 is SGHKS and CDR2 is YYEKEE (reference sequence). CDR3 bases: TGTGCCGGCGGCAGATCTACCTACAATGAGCAGTTCTTC. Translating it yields CAGGRSTYNEQFF.

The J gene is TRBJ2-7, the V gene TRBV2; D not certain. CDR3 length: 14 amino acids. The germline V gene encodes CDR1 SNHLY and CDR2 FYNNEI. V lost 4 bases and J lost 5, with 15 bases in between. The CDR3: CASSGQALWDEQYF. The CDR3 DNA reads TGTGCCAGCAGTGGGCAGGCCCTATGGGACGAGCAGTACTTC.

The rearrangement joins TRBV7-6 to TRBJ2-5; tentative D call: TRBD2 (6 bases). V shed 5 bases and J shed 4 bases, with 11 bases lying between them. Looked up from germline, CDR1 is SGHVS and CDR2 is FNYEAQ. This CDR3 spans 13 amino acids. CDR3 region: CASSLRGTETQYF. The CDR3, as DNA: TGTGCCAGCAGCCTGCGCGGGACAGAGACCCAGTACTTC. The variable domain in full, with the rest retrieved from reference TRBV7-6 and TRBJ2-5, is GAGVSQSPRYKVTKRGQDVALRCDPISGHVSLYWYRQALGQGPEFLTYFNYEAQQDKSGLPNDRFSAERPEGSISTLTIQRTEQRDSAMYRCASSLRGTETQYFGPGTRLLVL.

The CDR3 spells CASSPQGPYNEQFF. Here the CDR3 DNA reads TGCGCCAGCAGCCCACAGGGTCCCTACAATGAGCAGTTCTTC. This chain uses TRBV5-1 with TRBJ2-1; TRBD1 is a possible D gene (6 bases). V dropped 4 bases and J dropped 2 bases, with 10 bases sitting between them. The CDR3 runs to 14 residues. Per germline, CDR1 SGHRS and CDR2 YFSETQ.

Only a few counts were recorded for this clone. The CDR3 coding sequence is TGTGCCAGCAGCTCCCTTAGGTGGGCTCGGGGCAGGGGGCCTTACGAGCAGTACTTC. It is translated as CASSSLRWARGRGPYEQYF. This sequence joins TRBV11-2 and TRBJ2-7; 8 bases fit TRBD1. V was clipped by 4 bases and J by 4 bases; unmatched bases: 21. The CDR3 sequence is 19 residues long. The germline V gene encodes CDR1 SGHAT and CDR2 FQNNGV.

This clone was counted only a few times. The CDR3 loop is CASSRSRENTEAFF. In DNA form, the CDR3 reads TGCGCCAGCAGCCGTTCCAGGGAGAACACTGAAGCTTTCTTT. V gene TRBV5-1 combines with J gene TRBJ1-1; D perhaps matches TRBD1 (5 bases). V dropped 4 bases and J dropped 1 base, with 11 bases sitting between them. CDR1 SGHRS and CDR2 YFSETQ come from the germline V gene. The CDR3 covers 14 residues.

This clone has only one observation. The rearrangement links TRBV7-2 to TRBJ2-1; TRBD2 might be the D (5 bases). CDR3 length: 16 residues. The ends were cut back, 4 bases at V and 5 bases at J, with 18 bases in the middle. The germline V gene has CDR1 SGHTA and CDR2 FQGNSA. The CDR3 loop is CASSSPPGGRNNEQFF. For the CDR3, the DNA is TGTGCCAGCAGCTCCCCCCCTGGCGGGCGAAACAATGAGCAGTTCTTC.

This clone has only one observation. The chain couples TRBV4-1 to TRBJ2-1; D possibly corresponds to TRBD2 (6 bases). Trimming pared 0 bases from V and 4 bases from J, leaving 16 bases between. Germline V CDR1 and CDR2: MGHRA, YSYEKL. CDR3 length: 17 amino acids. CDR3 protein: CASSQELGLAPYNEQFF. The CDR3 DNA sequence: TGCGCCAGCAGCCAAGAATTGGGGCTAGCGCCGTACAATGAGCAGTTCTTC.

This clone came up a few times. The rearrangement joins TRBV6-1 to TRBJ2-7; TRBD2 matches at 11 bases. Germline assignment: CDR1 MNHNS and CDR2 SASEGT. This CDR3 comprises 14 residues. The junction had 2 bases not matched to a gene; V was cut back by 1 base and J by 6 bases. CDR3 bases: TGTGCCAGCAGTGAAGGACTAGCGGGATTCGAGCAGTACTTC. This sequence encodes CASSEGLAGFEQYF.

CDR3 DNA: TGTGCCAGCAGCTTCAGGGGTCCGGAGGATGAAAAACTGTTTTTT. It encodes CASSFRGPEDEKLFF. V and J are TRBV5-4 and TRBJ1-4, with D perhaps matching TRBD1 (6 bases). This CDR3 contains 15 residues. Germline V gene lookup returns CDR1 SGHNT and CDR2 YYREEE (reference sequence). Trimming removed 2 bases at V and 6 bases at J, with 14 bases between.

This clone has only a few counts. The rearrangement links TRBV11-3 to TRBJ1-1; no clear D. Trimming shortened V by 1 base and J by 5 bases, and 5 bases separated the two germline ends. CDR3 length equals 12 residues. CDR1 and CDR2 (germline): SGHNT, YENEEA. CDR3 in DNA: TGTGCCAGCAGCTTAGGAGCGACTGAAGCTTTCTTT. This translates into CASSLGATEAFF.

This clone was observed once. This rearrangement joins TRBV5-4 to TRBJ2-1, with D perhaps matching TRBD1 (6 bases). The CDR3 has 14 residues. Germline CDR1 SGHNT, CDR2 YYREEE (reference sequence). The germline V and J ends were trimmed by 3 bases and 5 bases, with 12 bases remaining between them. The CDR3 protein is CASSSISGDNEQFF. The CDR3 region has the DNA TGTGCCAGCAGCTCAATATCAGGGGACAATGAGCAGTTCTTC.

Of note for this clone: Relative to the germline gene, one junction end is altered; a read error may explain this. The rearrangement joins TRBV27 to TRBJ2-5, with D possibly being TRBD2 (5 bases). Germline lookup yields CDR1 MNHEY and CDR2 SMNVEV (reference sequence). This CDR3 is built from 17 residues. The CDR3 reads CASSLSPRTPRGETQYF. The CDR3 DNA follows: TGTGCCAGCAGTCTATCCCCCAGAACTCCACGAGGGGAGACCCAGTACTTC.

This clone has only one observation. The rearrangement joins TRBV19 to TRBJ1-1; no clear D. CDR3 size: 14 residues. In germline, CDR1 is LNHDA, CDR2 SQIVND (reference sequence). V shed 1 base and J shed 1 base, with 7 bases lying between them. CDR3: CASSIGQRNTEAFF. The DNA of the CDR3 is TGTGCCAGTAGTATAGGGCAACGGAACACTGAAGCTTTCTTT.

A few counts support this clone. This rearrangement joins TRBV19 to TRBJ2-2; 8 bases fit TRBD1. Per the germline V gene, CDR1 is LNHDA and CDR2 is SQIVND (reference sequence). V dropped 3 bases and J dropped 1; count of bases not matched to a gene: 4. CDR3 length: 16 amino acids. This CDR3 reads CASSILRGRNTGELFF. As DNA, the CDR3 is TGTGCCAGTAGTATCCTCAGGGGGCGGAACACCGGGGAGCTGTTTTTT.

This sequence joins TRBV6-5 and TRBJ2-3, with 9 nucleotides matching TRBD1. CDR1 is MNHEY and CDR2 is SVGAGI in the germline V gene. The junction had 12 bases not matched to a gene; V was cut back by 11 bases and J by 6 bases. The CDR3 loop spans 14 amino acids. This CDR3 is CAASRDRAYDTQYF. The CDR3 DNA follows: TGTGCCGCGTCCCGGGACAGGGCATATGATACGCAGTATTTT.

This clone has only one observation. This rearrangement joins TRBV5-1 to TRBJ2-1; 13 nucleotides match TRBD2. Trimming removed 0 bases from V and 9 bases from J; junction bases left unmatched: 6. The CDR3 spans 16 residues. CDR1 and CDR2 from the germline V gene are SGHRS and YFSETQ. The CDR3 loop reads CASSLGLAGGRGEQFF. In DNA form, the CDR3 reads TGCGCCAGCAGCTTGGGACTAGCGGGAGGCCGGGGTGAGCAGTTCTTC.

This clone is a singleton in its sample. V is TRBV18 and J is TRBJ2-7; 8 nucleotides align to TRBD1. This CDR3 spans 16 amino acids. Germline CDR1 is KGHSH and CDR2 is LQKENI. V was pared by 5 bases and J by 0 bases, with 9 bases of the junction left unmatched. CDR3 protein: CASSTRDRPYSYEQYF. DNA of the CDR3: TGTGCCAGCTCAACCCGGGACAGGCCGTACTCCTACGAGCAGTACTTC.

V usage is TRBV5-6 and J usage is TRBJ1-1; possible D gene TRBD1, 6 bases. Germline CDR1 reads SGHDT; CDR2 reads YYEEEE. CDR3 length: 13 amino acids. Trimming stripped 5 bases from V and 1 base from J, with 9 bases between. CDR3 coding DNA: TGTGCCAGCAGTGCACAGGGGAACACTGAAGCTTTCTTT. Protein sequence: CASSAQGNTEAFF.

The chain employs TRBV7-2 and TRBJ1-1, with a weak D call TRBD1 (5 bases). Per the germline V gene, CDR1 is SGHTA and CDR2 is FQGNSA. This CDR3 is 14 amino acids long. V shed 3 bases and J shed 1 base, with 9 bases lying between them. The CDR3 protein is CASSLTVGNTEAFF. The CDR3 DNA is TGTGCCAGCAGCTTGACAGTCGGGAACACTGAAGCTTTCTTT.

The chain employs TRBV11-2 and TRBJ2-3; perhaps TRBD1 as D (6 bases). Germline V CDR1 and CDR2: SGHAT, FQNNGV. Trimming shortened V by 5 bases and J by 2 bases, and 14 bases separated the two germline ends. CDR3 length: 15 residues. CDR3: CASSKTTGLTDTQYF. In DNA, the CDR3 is TGTGCCAGCAGCAAAACGACAGGACTCACAGATACGCAGTATTTT.

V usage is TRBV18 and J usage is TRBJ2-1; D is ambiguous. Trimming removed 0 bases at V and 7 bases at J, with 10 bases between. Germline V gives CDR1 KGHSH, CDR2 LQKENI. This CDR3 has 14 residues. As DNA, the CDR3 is TGTGCCAGCTCACCACCGTCCACTGGTAATGAGCAGTTCTTC. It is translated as CASSPPSTGNEQFF.

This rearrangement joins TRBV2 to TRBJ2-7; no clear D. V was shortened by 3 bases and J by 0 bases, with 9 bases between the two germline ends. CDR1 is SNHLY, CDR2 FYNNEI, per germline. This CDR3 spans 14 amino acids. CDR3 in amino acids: CASSDGRFSYEQYF. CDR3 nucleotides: TGTGCCAGCAGTGATGGCAGGTTCTCCTACGAGCAGTACTTC.